In this sample, the clone carrying this TCR beta chain turned up many times. Its specificity is not known. Patients with other autoimmune diseases, uncontrolled infections, pregnancy or lactation were excluded. Each diagnosis was determined on the basis of clinical symptoms, serum thyroxine, TRAb, thyroid ultrasound and orbital computed tomography. From germline, CDR1 is SGHNT and CDR2 YENEEA. The CDR3 spans 16 residues. Trimming at V came to 5 bases and at J to 1 base, leaving 5 bases not matched to a gene. These data come from a study of Graves' ophthalmopathy and Graves' hyperthyroidism. General study findings and limits: A model of 13 signatures distinguished ophthalmopathy from stable hyperthyroidism at under 90% sensitivity and approximately 81% specificity. The blood repertoire also included most expanded thyroid clonotypes above 0.001 frequency.

Investigators amplified TCR beta CDR3 regions from RNA transcripts. First-round RT-PCR relied on HTBI primers, and a second-round multiplex PCR came next. Each CDR3 protein is one row after TCRdb ran MiXCR on the multiplex PCR reads. The sample has around 1,000,000 distinct CDR3 sequences, about 35% seen once. The sample was peripheral blood or thyroid tissue (not recorded which). V is TRBV11-3 and J is TRBJ2-5; 12 positions agree with TRBD2. This sequence was found in an adult man with Graves' hyperthyroidism. DNA of the CDR3: TGTGCCAGCAGCACAGGACTAGCGGGGCTCCAAGAGACCCAGTACTTC. As protein: CASSTGLAGLQETQYF.